The sequence of this TCR beta chain was determined in a study of T cell changes during pregnancy in multiple sclerosis. Trimming removed 4 bases from V and 6 bases from J; junction bases left unmatched: 5. The germline gives CDR1 SNHLY, CDR2 FYNNEI. There are 15 residues in the CDR3. Method: immunoSEQ multiplex PCR; TCRdb's copy keeps in-frame clones and lacks some. Here the sample spans some 74,000 clones, roughly 92% being singletons. The sequence was obtained from a female donor in good health, enrolled as a control in a pregnancy study. J is TRBJ2-7 and V is TRBV2, with TRBD2 matching over 14 bases. The sample here was peripheral blood, taken after pregnancy. CDR3 in amino acids: CASSATSGRAGEQYF. The CDR3 DNA is TGTGCCAGCAGTGCGACTAGCGGGAGGGCCGGCGAGCAGTACTTC.